This T cell receptor (beta chain) was identified during a study of control samples from healthy donors and cancer patients. The protocol was immunoSEQ multiplex PCR, while the TCRdb copy is restricted to in-frame clones and leaves out a portion. The table shows approximately 71,000 clones, with over 85% occurring only once. The sequence was collected from a man in his fifties or sixties with lung cancer. The source material was PBMCs.

CDR3 in DNA: TGTGCCAGCAGGCGAACGGGAGAAGAGACCCAGTACTTC. This gives the protein CASRRTGEETQYF. This chain joins TRBV14 and TRBJ2-5, with D possibly TRBD2 on 6 matching bases. The V gene's germline CDR1 is SGHDN and CDR2 FVKESK. The CDR3 contains 13 residues. With 6 bases removed from V and 3 bases from J, the gap between germline ends came to 11 bases.